This record covers a single T cell receptor (beta chain). Its antigen remains unidentified. This sample is drawn from a study of vaccination effects on CD4 cells after COVID-19. Per the germline V gene, CDR1 is KGHDR and CDR2 is SFDVKD. V was clipped by 3 bases and J by 3 bases, with 10 bases between them. This CDR3 comprises 14 residues. Study conclusions and caveats: Pronounced clonal contraction occurred in clones induced by infection and by vaccine late after vaccination.

At the end of nine to ten days of culture, CD4+ T cells were isolated. Vaccine administered to participants consisted of two doses of either BNT162b2 or mRNA-1273. The repertoire was sequenced with immunoSEQ multiplex PCR; TCRdb's copy has only in-frame clones and lacks some. The data contain just under 75,000 clones, roughly 73% of them seen just once; the ten biggest clones take up roughly 2.3%. The chain employs TRBV24-1 and TRBJ2-5; D unresolved. The sample in question was CD4+ T cells from PBMCs cultured without peptide, obtained after COVID-19 vaccination. This TCR was recovered from a human donor who received a COVID-19 vaccine. The CDR3 DNA reads TGTGCCACCAGTGATCGCCGCGGTAAAGAGACCCAGTACTTC. It is translated as CATSDRRGKETQYF.